This T cell receptor (beta chain) was identified in a study of T cell responses to AZD1222 COVID-19 vaccine. Assay: immunoSEQ multiplex PCR; the TCRdb copy retains only in-frame clones and omits some. This table holds approximately 150,000 clones, just over 90% found once. Study-wide findings and caveats: Nearly half of spike-specific TCRs reportedly go after variant regions that carry no mutations. Elevations in Spike-specific TCR breadth and depth followed administration of two AZD1222 doses. Donor demographics were predominantly white British with a female majority; clonal diversity may be underestimated.

With regard to this clone: Its antigen is unknown.

The CDR3 has 14 amino acids. CDR1 LGHNA and CDR2 YNFKEQ come from the germline V gene. The V gene lost 1 base and the J gene lost 2 bases, with 7 bases spanning the gap. Second-dose recipients at about 4 or about 12 weeks were treated as one pooled group. The rearrangement joins TRBV4-2 to TRBJ2-3, with D perhaps TRBD2 (5 bases). This specimen consisted of peripheral blood, obtained 28 days after the second AZD1222 dose. The sequence came from an adult who received the AZD1222 COVID-19 vaccine. This CDR3 is CASSQGGPTDTQYF. The CDR3 nucleotides read TGTGCCAGCAGCCAAGGAGGGCCCACAGATACGCAGTATTTT.